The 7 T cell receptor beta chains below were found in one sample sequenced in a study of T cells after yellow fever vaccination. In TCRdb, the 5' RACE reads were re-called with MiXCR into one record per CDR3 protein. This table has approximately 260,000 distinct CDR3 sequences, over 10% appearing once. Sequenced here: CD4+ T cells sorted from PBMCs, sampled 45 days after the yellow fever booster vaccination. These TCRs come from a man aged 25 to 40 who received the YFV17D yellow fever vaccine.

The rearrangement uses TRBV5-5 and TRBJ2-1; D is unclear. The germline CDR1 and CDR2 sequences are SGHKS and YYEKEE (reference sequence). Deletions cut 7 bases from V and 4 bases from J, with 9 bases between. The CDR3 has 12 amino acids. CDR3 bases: TGTGCCAGCGTGGGTCTGTACAATGAGCAGTTCTTC. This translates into CASVGLYNEQFF.

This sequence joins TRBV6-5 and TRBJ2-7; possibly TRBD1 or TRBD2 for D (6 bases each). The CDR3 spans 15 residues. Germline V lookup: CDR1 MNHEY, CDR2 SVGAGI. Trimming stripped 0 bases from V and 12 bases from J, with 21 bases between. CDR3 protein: CASSYSTRDPRGRYF. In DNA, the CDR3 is TGTGCCAGCAGTTACTCGACCCGGGACCCACGGGGGCGGTACTTC.

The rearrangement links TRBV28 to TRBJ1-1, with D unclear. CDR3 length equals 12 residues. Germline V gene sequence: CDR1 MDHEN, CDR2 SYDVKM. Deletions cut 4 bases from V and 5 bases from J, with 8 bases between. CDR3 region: CASSSSGTEAFF. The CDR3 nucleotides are TGTGCCAGCAGTTCCTCTGGGACTGAAGCTTTCTTT.

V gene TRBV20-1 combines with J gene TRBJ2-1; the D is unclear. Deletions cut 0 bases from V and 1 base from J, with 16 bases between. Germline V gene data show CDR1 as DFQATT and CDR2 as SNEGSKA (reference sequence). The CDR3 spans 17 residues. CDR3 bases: TGCAGTGCTAGAGAGGTTCGGGCCCCCCTATCCTACAATGAGCAGTTCTTC. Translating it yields CSAREVRAPLSYNEQFF.

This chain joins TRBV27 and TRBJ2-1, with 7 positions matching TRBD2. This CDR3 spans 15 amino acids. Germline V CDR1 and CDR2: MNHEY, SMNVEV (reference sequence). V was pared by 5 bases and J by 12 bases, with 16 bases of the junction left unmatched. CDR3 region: CASSPGTTIHHGQFF. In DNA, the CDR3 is TGTGCCAGCAGTCCCGGGACTACCATCCATCACGGGCAGTTCTTC.

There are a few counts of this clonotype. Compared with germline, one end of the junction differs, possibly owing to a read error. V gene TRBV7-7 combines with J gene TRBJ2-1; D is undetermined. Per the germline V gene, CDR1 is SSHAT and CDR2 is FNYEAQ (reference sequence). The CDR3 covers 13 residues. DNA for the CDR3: TGTGCTAGCAGCTTAGATACGGGTAATGAGCAGTTCTTC. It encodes CASSLDTGNEQFF.

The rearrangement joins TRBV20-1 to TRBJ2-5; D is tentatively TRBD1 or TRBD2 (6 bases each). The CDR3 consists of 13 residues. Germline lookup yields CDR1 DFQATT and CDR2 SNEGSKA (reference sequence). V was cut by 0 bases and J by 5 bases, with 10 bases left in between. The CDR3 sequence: CSARDGGRETQYF. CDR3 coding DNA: TGCAGTGCTAGAGATGGGGGGCGGGAGACCCAGTACTTC.